What follows are 30 T cell receptor beta chains derived from one specimen sequenced in a study of post-analysis software for immune sequencing data. Their antigens remain unidentified. Overall study findings and caveats: Relative to controls, patients had five TRBV segments at higher frequency, with TRBV5-6, TRBV5-1 and TRBV20-1 among these.

Every TCR beta cDNA library bore unique molecular identifiers. TCRdb passed the PCR reads through MiXCR, listing each CDR3 protein once. The sample holds approximately 730,000 distinct CDR3 sequences, 35% to 55% seen once. The sequenced sample was blood. The source of these receptors is a girl aged 5 to 17 with multiple sclerosis.

Only a few counts were recorded for this clonotype. This rearrangement joins TRBV28 to TRBJ2-7; TRBD1 aligns across 9 bases. The germline V gene encodes CDR1 MDHEN and CDR2 SYDVKM. The CDR3 length is 14 residues. Losses at the gene ends were 6 bases for V and 2 bases for J; bases not matched to a gene: 5. CDR3 in amino acids: CASSYRGLTYEQYF. The DNA of the CDR3 is TGTGCCAGCAGCTACAGGGGGCTGACCTACGAGCAGTACTTC.

The chain recombines TRBV27 with TRBJ2-1; 10 nucleotides align to TRBD1. The CDR3 is made up of 16 amino acids. V lost 8 bases and J lost 9; bases outside the gene matches: 16. In germline, CDR1 is MNHEY, CDR2 SMNVEV (reference sequence). The CDR3 DNA is TGTGCCAGCTTCGAGGGGCGGGACAGGGGTTCGGGTGAGCAGTTCTTC. Translated: CASFEGRDRGSGEQFF.

The chain's CDR3 is CASTPDRGLGNIQYF. CDR3 nucleotide sequence: TGTGCCAGCACCCCGGACAGGGGCCTCGGGAACATTCAGTACTTC. The gene calls are TRBV9 and TRBJ2-4; the match to TRBD1 covers 9 bases. CDR1 and CDR2 from the germline V gene are SGDLS and YYNGEE. This CDR3 region has 15 residues. Unmatched junction bases numbered 11, after V lost 6 bases and J lost 7 bases.

The CDR3 is CSARGPGRKGETQYF. The CDR3 bases are TGCAGTGCTAGAGGTCCGGGCCGAAAAGGGGAGACCCAGTACTTC. The chain recombines TRBV20-1 with TRBJ2-5; D unclear. The CDR3 is 15 residues long. V dropped 1 base and J dropped 5 bases, with 17 bases sitting between them. In germline, CDR1 is DFQATT, CDR2 SNEGSKA (reference sequence).

This clonotype was seen a handful of times. This chain links TRBV2 with TRBJ2-3; the D is unclear. Germline V CDR1 and CDR2: SNHLY, FYNNEI. V was trimmed by 2 bases and J by 1 base, leaving 4 bases between them. The CDR3 is 13 residues long. The CDR3 is CASSERGTDTQYF. CDR3 nucleotide sequence: TGTGCCAGCAGTGAACGGGGCACAGATACGCAGTATTTT.

The rearrangement uses TRBV4-2 and TRBJ2-5; D might be TRBD1 or TRBD2, each matching 6 bases. The germline V gene has CDR1 LGHNA and CDR2 YNFKEQ. Trimming pared 4 bases from V and 5 bases from J, leaving 26 bases between. This CDR3 has 18 amino acids. The CDR3 is CASSPSVFVQGGGETQYF. Here the CDR3 DNA reads TGTGCCAGCAGCCCGTCCGTTTTCGTACAGGGAGGTGGGGAGACCCAGTACTTC.

The V call is TRBV20-1, the J call TRBJ2-5, with D possibly TRBD1 on 5 matching bases. This CDR3 region has 14 residues. Germline V gene lookup returns CDR1 DFQATT and CDR2 SNEGSKA (reference sequence). Trimming stripped 4 bases from V and 1 base from J, with 13 bases between. CDR3 amino acids: CSATDGQIQETQYF. CDR3 sequence (DNA): TGCAGTGCTACTGACGGACAAATCCAAGAGACCCAGTACTTC.

The sample holds a few counts of this clonotype. The chain links TRBV20-1 to TRBJ1-2; the D gene is possibly TRBD1 (5 bases). V was cut by 3 bases and J by 7 bases, with 21 bases left in between. Germline lookup yields CDR1 DFQATT and CDR2 SNEGSKA (reference sequence). The CDR3 loop spans 15 amino acids. The CDR3 DNA reads TGCAGTGCTAGGCGGGGCGTGGCCGGGAGTGGTGGCTACACCTTC. Protein product: CSARRGVAGSGGYTF.

The genes are TRBV5-1 and TRBJ1-1, with a tentative D call TRBD1 (6 bases). Trimming shortened V by 1 base and J by 1 base, and 14 bases separated the two germline ends. The CDR3 sequence is 16 residues long. CDR1 is SGHRS and CDR2 is YFSETQ in the germline V gene. For the CDR3, the DNA is TGCGCCAGCAGCTTGTGGTCAGGGGCCACGAACACTGAAGCTTTCTTT. Encoded protein: CASSLWSGATNTEAFF.

The chain carries TRBV12-3 or TRBV12-4 and TRBJ1-5; unclear D gene. V was trimmed by 3 bases and J by 7 bases, leaving 10 bases between them. This CDR3 contains 13 residues. CDR3 coding DNA: TGTGCCAGCAGTTTCCCCGGAGGCCAGCCCCAGCATTTT. Translated: CASSFPGGQPQHF.

This clonotype has a single count. The V gene is TRBV9, the J gene TRBJ1-2; no reliable D call. Between the trimmed V and J ends, which lost 0 bases and 7 bases, there was a span of 16 bases. Per the germline V gene, CDR1 is SGDLS and CDR2 is YYNGEE. CDR3 length equals 15 residues. CDR3 coding DNA: TGTGCCAGCAGCGTAGCCCTGGACTGGGAAGGTGGCTACACCTTC. It codes for CASSVALDWEGGYTF. Together with reference TRBV9 and TRBJ1-2, the CDR3 gives the full variable domain: DSGVTQTPKHLITATGQRVTLRCSPRSGDLSVYWYQQSLDQGLQFLIQYYNGEERAKGNILERFSAQQFPDLHSELNLSSLELGDSALYFCASSVALDWEGGYTFGSGTRLTVV.

The CDR3 bases are TGTGCCAGCTGCCTCGGAGGAGAAATTTATGGCTACACCTTC. Protein product: CASCLGGEIYGYTF. The V call is TRBV2, the J call TRBJ1-2; D call uncertain. From germline, CDR1 is SNHLY and CDR2 FYNNEI. The V end was cut by 8 bases, the J end by 5 bases, with 18 bases between. The CDR3 loop spans 14 amino acids.

The CDR3 loop reads CASSERQGVGTEAFF. DNA for the CDR3: TGTGCCAGCAGTGAACGACAGGGAGTGGGCACTGAAGCTTTCTTT. V and J are TRBV27 and TRBJ1-1; 7 bases match TRBD1. V shed 5 bases and J 4 bases; nucleotides not matched to a gene: 10. This CDR3 is 15 amino acids long. Looked up from germline, CDR1 is MNHEY and CDR2 is SMNVEV (reference sequence).

The V call is TRBV27, the J call TRBJ1-6, with D tentatively TRBD1 (5 bases). Germline CDR1 and CDR2: MNHEY and SMNVEV (reference sequence). Deletions cut 5 bases from V and 7 bases from J, with 12 bases between. The CDR3 totals 14 residues. The CDR3 DNA reads TGTGCCAGCAGTCCCGACAGCGGGAATTCACCCCTCCACTTT. It yields the protein CASSPDSGNSPLHF.

The chain recombines TRBV5-6 with TRBJ1-6, with D tentatively TRBD1 (6 bases). V lost 0 bases and J lost 9, with 10 bases in between. Germline CDR1 is SGHDT and CDR2 is YYEEEE. The CDR3 spans 14 residues. CDR3 nucleotide sequence: TGTGCCAGCAGCTTGGACAGGGTGGTTTCACCCCTCCACTTT. It encodes CASSLDRVVSPLHF.

CDR3: CASSLLGGLAGGSTPPPDTQYF. The DNA of the CDR3 is TGTGCCAGCAGCTTACTTGGGGGACTAGCGGGAGGGTCTACCCCCCCGCCAGATACGCAGTATTTT. The genes are TRBV7-6 and TRBJ2-3, with TRBD2 identical over 16 bases. Germline V gene lookup returns CDR1 SGHVS and CDR2 FNYEAQ. This CDR3 has 22 amino acids. The V gene end was trimmed by 2 bases and the J gene end by 4 bases; junction bases not matched to a gene: 18.

This clonotype was counted between two and nine times. The chain uses TRBV10-3 and TRBJ2-7, with a weak D call TRBD2 (6 bases). Per germline, CDR1 ENHRY and CDR2 SYGVKD. CDR3 length: 12 residues. Trimming removed 2 bases from V and 4 bases from J, with 6 bases in between. CDR3 protein: CAISEAGYEQYF. The DNA of the CDR3 is TGTGCCATCAGTGAGGCGGGGTACGAGCAGTACTTC.

This clonotype has more than one count but fewer than ten. Germline and junction disagree at one end, which may indicate a read error. The rearrangement uses TRBV7-8 and TRBJ2-7; D is undetermined. The CDR3 is 10 residues long. Germline-derived CDR1 and CDR2 are SGHVS and FQNEAQ. The CDR3 nucleotides are TGTGCCGGCAGCAATACGTGGCAGTACTTC. This sequence encodes CAGSNTWQYF.

The chain carries TRBV7-9 and TRBJ2-7; 8 nucleotides align to TRBD2. Germline CDR1 SEHNR, CDR2 FQNEAQ (reference sequence). Trimming took 5 bases from V and 4 from J; bases not matched to a gene: 13. The CDR3 is 16 residues long. In DNA form, the CDR3 reads TGTGCCAGCAGCCCCGGGACTAGTGGGTTTCAGTACGAGCAGTACTTC. This gives the protein CASSPGTSGFQYEQYF.

There are a few counts of this clonotype. The V call is TRBV20-1, the J call TRBJ1-2; 8 bases fit TRBD1. The CDR3 sequence is 13 residues long. Germline lookup yields CDR1 DFQATT and CDR2 SNEGSKA (reference sequence). Trimming at V came to 5 bases and at J to 5 bases, leaving 7 bases not matched to a gene. CDR3 bases: TGCAGTGCTGTCTCAGGGGGCTGGTATGGCTACACCTTC. Translating gives CSAVSGGWYGYTF.

The V and J genes are TRBV7-9 and TRBJ1-1, with no clear D. The V gene lost 0 bases and the J gene lost 1 base, with 9 bases spanning the gap. CDR1 is SEHNR and CDR2 is FQNEAQ in the germline V gene (reference sequence). The CDR3 spans 15 residues. DNA of the CDR3: TGTGCCAGCAGCTTAGCGCCAGCAAAGAACACTGAAGCTTTCTTT. Protein sequence: CASSLAPAKNTEAFF.

CDR3 DNA sequence: TGTGCCAGCAGTGAATTCGAATGGAACACTGAAGCTTTCTTT. It is translated as CASSEFEWNTEAFF. This rearrangement joins TRBV25-1 to TRBJ1-1, with D unresolved. Trimming took 1 base from V and 1 from J, leaving 7 bases between them. The CDR3 covers 14 residues. Germline CDR1 reads MGHDK; CDR2 reads SYGVNS.

The rearrangement links TRBV29-1 to TRBJ2-7, with 7 nucleotides matching TRBD2. Germline CDR1 is SQVTM and CDR2 is ANQGSEA. Unmatched junction bases numbered 8, after V lost 0 bases and J lost 9 bases. CDR3 length: 13 amino acids. In nucleotides, the CDR3 is TGCAGCGTTGAAGACGGGACTACTACGAGGCAGTACTTC. This translates into CSVEDGTTTRQYF.

The CDR3 sequence: CSARDRNRDRGYSGGYTF. The CDR3 DNA reads TGCAGTGCTAGAGATCGAAACCGGGACAGGGGATATTCTGGTGGCTACACCTTC. This rearrangement joins TRBV20-1 to TRBJ1-2; TRBD1 matches at 10 bases. The CDR3 runs to 18 residues. Trimming took 0 bases from V and 7 from J; bases not matched to a gene: 17. Germline V lookup: CDR1 DFQATT, CDR2 SNEGSKA (reference sequence).

The sample holds a few counts of this clonotype. The CDR3 protein is CASSERGVGYETQYF. CDR3 nucleotides: TGCGCCAGCAGTGAGCGGGGAGTTGGGTATGAGACCCAGTACTTC. V and J are TRBV10-1 and TRBJ2-5; a possible D gene is TRBD2 (5 bases). Germline CDR1 and CDR2: WNHNN and SYGVQD (reference sequence). CDR3 length: 15 residues. V lost 2 bases to trimming and J lost 5 bases, with 15 bases between them.

The chain is built from TRBV10-3 and TRBJ2-4, with D perhaps TRBD1 (5 bases). The J call may be wrong; the DNA end is better matched by TRBJ2-7. Germline V gene sequence: CDR1 ENHRY, CDR2 SYGVKD. CDR3 length: 13 residues. The CDR3: CAISESAGNEQYF. The CDR3 DNA sequence: TGTGCCATCAGTGAGTCGGCAGGGAACGAGCAGTACTTC.

V gene TRBV12-3 or TRBV12-4 combines with J gene TRBJ1-5; D ambiguous. This CDR3 is built from 16 residues. Trimming stripped 3 bases from V and 6 bases from J, with 18 bases between. CDR3 bases: TGTGCCAGCAGTTTGGCAGGCAGCTGGGAGTTTCAGCCCCAGCATTTT. Its translation is CASSLAGSWEFQPQHF.

This chain joins TRBV20-1 and TRBJ2-5, with D unclear. CDR3 size: 15 residues. Trimming left V 5 bases short and J 0 bases short, with 16 bases between. The germline V gene has CDR1 DFQATT and CDR2 SNEGSKA (reference sequence). CDR3 loop: CSARFGIQYQETQYF. The DNA for the CDR3 is TGCAGTGCTCGATTCGGTATTCAGTACCAAGAGACCCAGTACTTC.

The V gene is TRBV9, the J gene TRBJ2-1; 8 bases agree with TRBD2. Germline-derived CDR1 and CDR2 are SGDLS and YYNGEE. J was trimmed by 4 bases and V by 3 bases; bases with no gene match: 6. This CDR3 has 15 amino acids. CDR3 sequence reads: CASSEAGEGYNEQFF. Here the CDR3 DNA reads TGTGCCAGCAGCGAAGCGGGAGAGGGGTACAATGAGCAGTTCTTC.

The chain has TRBV7-2 and TRBJ2-7, with 9 bases aligning to TRBD2. V gave up 1 base and J gave up 4 bases; unmatched junction bases: 11. CDR1 and CDR2 (germline): SGHTA, FQGNSA. This CDR3 is built from 17 residues. The chain's CDR3 is CASSLVGLANKPYEQYF. DNA for the CDR3: TGTGCCAGCAGCTTAGTAGGACTAGCGAATAAACCTTACGAGCAGTACTTC. Full variable domain (rest looked up from reference TRBV7-2 and TRBJ2-7): GAGVSQSPSNKVTEKGKDVELRCDPISGHTALYWYRQSLGQGLEFLIYFQGNSAPDKSGLPSDRFSAERTGGSVSTLTIQRTQQEDSAVYLCASSLVGLANKPYEQYFGPGTRLTVT.